The 21 T cell receptor beta chains given below trace back to one sample, sequenced in a study of glioma-infiltrating T cells. Using RNA template, CDR3s of TCR alpha and beta were amplified with iRepertoire arm-PCR. Via MiXCR, TCRdb re-called the multiplex PCR reads, giving one row per CDR3 protein. The table shows under 150,000 distinct CDR3 sequences, with more than 20% occurring only once. Material: glioma tissue, nonneoplastic brain tissue, or PBMCs (not recorded which). Receptor source: a human donor with low-grade glioma or glioblastoma, undergoing nonglioma brain surgery, or in good health (not recorded which).

This clonotype occurred many times. V usage is TRBV6-1 and J usage is TRBJ2-7; TRBD1 aligns across 7 bases. The CDR3 runs 15 residues. J was trimmed by 2 bases and V by 5 bases; bases with no gene match: 9. The germline V gene has CDR1 MNHNS and CDR2 SASEGT. The chain's CDR3 is CASSSRTGSTYEQYV. The CDR3 DNA reads as TGTGCCAGCAGTTCCCGGACAGGTTCAACCTACGAGCAGTACGTC.

This clonotype has at least ten counts. The chain carries TRBV2 and TRBJ1-5; TRBD1 might be the D (5 bases). Trimming cost V 5 bases and J 1 base, with 6 bases left between them. CDR1 is SNHLY, CDR2 FYNNEI, per germline. The CDR3 has 13 amino acids. CDR3 in amino acids: CASSRDSNQPQHF. CDR3 nucleotide sequence: TGTGCCAGCAGTCGGGACAGCAATCAGCCCCAGCATTTT.

The chain combines TRBV2 with TRBJ2-2; 10 bases match TRBD1. The CDR3 extends over 16 amino acids. Trimming removed 1 base from V and 3 bases from J; junction bases left unmatched: 2. Germline assignment: CDR1 SNHLY and CDR2 FYNNEI. This chain's CDR3 is CASSEEGTGDTGELFF. As DNA, the CDR3 is TGTGCCAGCAGTGAAGAAGGGACAGGGGACACCGGGGAGCTGTTTTTT.

This clonotype was seen repeatedly, ten times or more. The V and J genes are TRBV28 and TRBJ1-5, with 7 positions matching TRBD1. V was pared by 7 bases and J by 2 bases, with 11 bases of the junction left unmatched. The germline V gene has CDR1 MDHEN and CDR2 SYDVKM. The CDR3 is 16 amino acids. This chain's CDR3 is CASIPRNRGGNQPQHF. The CDR3 DNA reads as TGTGCCAGCATCCCGAGGAACAGGGGAGGCAATCAGCCCCAGCATTTT.

The rearrangement joins TRBV18 to TRBJ1-5; D possibly corresponds to TRBD1 (5 bases). Germline CDR1 KGHSH, CDR2 LQKENI. The CDR3 spans 13 residues. V was clipped by 3 bases and J by 6 bases, with 9 bases between them. The CDR3 here is CASSPGVPQPQHF. CDR3 nucleotide sequence: TGTGCCAGCTCACCGGGGGTTCCTCAGCCCCAGCATTTT.

This clonotype was detected ten times or more. The chain carries TRBV18 and TRBJ1-1, with 7 nucleotides matching TRBD1. J lost 0 bases, V lost 8 bases, and 6 bases had no gene match. The CDR3 has 14 amino acids. The germline V gene encodes CDR1 KGHSH and CDR2 LQKENI. This CDR3 is CASSPGTVNTEAFF. CDR3 sequence (DNA): TGTGCCAGCAGTCCCGGGACAGTGAACACTGAAGCTTTCTTT.

Ten or more counts support this clonotype. J is TRBJ2-4 and V is TRBV7-3; TRBD1 matches at 10 bases. With 6 bases clipped from V and 8 bases from J, the junction kept 4 bases outside the gene matches. CDR3 length: 13 amino acids. Germline-derived CDR1 and CDR2 are SGHTA and FQGTGA. The CDR3: CASSRDRGDIQYF. The CDR3 DNA sequence: TGTGCCAGCAGTCGGGACAGGGGTGACATTCAGTACTTC.

The chain links TRBV20-1 to TRBJ2-1; 12 bases are a match to TRBD2. The germline V gene has CDR1 DFQATT and CDR2 SNEGSKA (reference sequence). The V and J ends lost 0 bases and 8 bases, in that order; junction bases with no gene match: 11. CDR3 length: 17 residues. The CDR3: CSARDYPGLAGSDEQFF. The CDR3, as DNA: TGCAGTGCTAGAGATTACCCTGGACTAGCGGGGAGCGATGAGCAGTTCTTC.

The chain carries TRBV7-3 and TRBJ1-6, with a possible D match to TRBD1 (6 bases). This CDR3 region has 15 residues. Germline loops: CDR1 SGHTA, CDR2 FQGTGA. The V and J ends lost 5 bases and 9 bases respectively, with 17 bases between them. This CDR3 is CASSPRVRGFSPLHF. The DNA of the CDR3 is TGTGCCAGCAGCCCCCGGGTCAGGGGATTTTCACCCCTCCACTTT.

The J gene is TRBJ1-5, the V gene TRBV7-2, with 7 bases lining up with TRBD1. CDR3 length equals 15 residues. Germline V gene data show CDR1 as SGHTA and CDR2 as FQGNSA. With 3 bases clipped from V and 7 bases from J, the junction kept 9 bases outside the gene matches. For the CDR3, the DNA is TGTGCCAGCAGCTTCCTACAGGGGAGAATCCAGCCCCAGCATTTT. It translates to CASSFLQGRIQPQHF.

This chain connects TRBV6-4 to TRBJ1-1; D is ambiguous. The germline V gene encodes CDR1 MRHNA and CDR2 SNTAGT. V lost 4 bases, J lost 5 bases, and 11 bases lay in between. CDR3 length: 13 residues. The chain's CDR3 is CASSGAPGTEAFF. CDR3 bases: TGTGCCAGCAGTGGCGCCCCGGGGACTGAAGCTTTCTTT.

This clonotype has just a few counts. The V call is TRBV6-1, the J call TRBJ2-7; 9 positions match TRBD1. Germline lookup yields CDR1 MNHNS and CDR2 SASEGT. The trim removed 8 bases at V and 4 bases at J, leaving 9 bases unmatched. The CDR3 loop spans 14 amino acids. CDR3 amino acids: CASDRGAMGYEQYV. CDR3 bases: TGTGCCAGCGACAGGGGGGCTATGGGTTACGAGCAGTACGTC.

The sample holds many counts of this clonotype. The chain employs TRBV20-1 and TRBJ1-1, with D possibly matching TRBD1 (5 bases). Per germline, CDR1 DFQATT and CDR2 SNEGSKA (reference sequence). Trimming removed 2 bases at V and 1 base at J, with 11 bases between. This CDR3 is 14 amino acids long. The CDR3 reads CSARFGAGNTEAFF. The CDR3 nucleotides are TGCAGTGCTAGATTTGGGGCAGGGAACACTGAAGCTTTCTTT.

This clonotype was observed a few times. The chain couples TRBV7-6 to TRBJ2-6; D possibly corresponds to TRBD1 (5 bases). CDR3 length equals 14 residues. The V gene lost 4 bases and the J gene lost 2 bases, with 6 bases spanning the gap. The V gene's germline CDR1 is SGHVS and CDR2 FNYEAQ. The CDR3 DNA sequence: TGTGCCAGCAGCTGGACAACTGGGGCCAACGTCCTGACTTTC. It is translated as CASSWTTGANVLTF.

This clonotype was detected ten times or more. The rearrangement links TRBV25-1 to TRBJ1-1; D not resolved. The CDR3 is 12 residues long. With 7 bases removed from V and 3 bases from J, the gap between germline ends came to 9 bases. Germline CDR1 MGHDK, CDR2 SYGVNS. CDR3 loop: CASISSYTEAFF. CDR3 DNA sequence: TGTGCCAGCATTTCTTCTTACACTGAAGCTTTCTTT.

A few counts support this clonotype. V usage is TRBV11-2 and J usage is TRBJ1-4; 7 positions match TRBD1. The CDR3 runs 15 residues. V shed 2 bases and J 4 bases; nucleotides not matched to a gene: 4. Germline-derived CDR1 and CDR2 are SGHAT and FQNNGV. The CDR3 region is CASSLMTGINEKLFF. CDR3 bases: TGTGCCAGCAGCTTAATGACAGGGATTAATGAAAAACTGTTTTTT.

This clonotype was detected ten times or more. The J gene is TRBJ2-7, the V gene TRBV6-1; maybe TRBD2 (5 bases). There are 14 residues in the CDR3. Germline V lookup: CDR1 MNHNS, CDR2 SASEGT. With 0 bases removed from V and 4 bases from J, the gap between germline ends came to 10 bases. Written as DNA, the CDR3 is TGTGCCAGCAGTGAAGCGCTTCGGGGTTACGAGCAGTACGTC. This encodes CASSEALRGYEQYV.

This clonotype came up a few times. The V gene is TRBV24-1, the J gene TRBJ2-7; a possible D gene is TRBD1 (5 bases). Germline CDR1 is KGHDR and CDR2 is SFDVKD. The CDR3 spans 16 residues. Trimming shortened V by 1 base and J by 6 bases, and 18 bases separated the two germline ends. The CDR3 DNA is TGTGCCACCAGTGATTTTCGCCCAGTAGGGGTGAGCGAGCAGTACGTC. This codes for CATSDFRPVGVSEQYV.

Only a few counts were recorded for this clonotype. V is TRBV28 and J is TRBJ1-2; TRBD1 matches 8 bases. Losses at the gene ends were 5 bases for V and 4 bases for J; bases not matched to a gene: 12. The CDR3 loop spans 16 amino acids. Germline V lookup: CDR1 MDHEN, CDR2 SYDVKM. The DNA for the CDR3 is TGTGCCAGCAGTACTCCGCAGGGGGCGATCGGCTATGGCTACACCTTC. Translated: CASSTPQGAIGYGYTF.

This clonotype was detected a few times. The chain couples TRBV20-1 to TRBJ1-1; the match to TRBD1 covers 9 bases. From germline, CDR1 is DFQATT and CDR2 SNEGSKA (reference sequence). The CDR3 extends over 16 amino acids. Trimming removed 0 bases from V and 0 bases from J; junction bases left unmatched: 5. CDR3 sequence reads: CSARESRTGVNTEAFF. In DNA form, the CDR3 reads TGCAGTGCTAGAGAATCCCGGACAGGGGTGAACACTGAAGCTTTCTTT.

This clonotype has a handful of counts. The rearrangement links TRBV5-5 to TRBJ1-3; D is possibly TRBD1 (5 bases). Germline-derived CDR1 and CDR2 are SGHKS and YYEKEE (reference sequence). Trimming pared 3 bases from V and 2 bases from J, leaving 12 bases between. The CDR3 extends over 15 amino acids. CDR3 coding DNA: TGTGCCAGCAGCTCGAGAGGGGTTCCTGGAAACACCATATATTTT. Amino acid sequence: CASSSRGVPGNTIYF.